The sequence of this T cell receptor (beta chain) was determined in a study of blood T cell repertoires in COVID-19. Study details: Spain, Italy and the United States supplied samples that represented acute and convalescent COVID-19. In each case, the material was cDNA or gDNA derived from T cells, B-cell-depleted T cells, or PBMCs.

Authors' analysis steps: Estimates of nucleated cell counts were drawn from the amplification of reference gene primers. The table came from immunoSEQ multiplex PCR; TCRdb's copy has only in-frame clones and leaves some out. The V and J calls and clone size are taken from that table; D and trimming were inferred from the DNA. The sample lists 150,000 or so clones; about 88% were seen once. The CDR3 totals 15 residues. V lost 1 base to trimming and J lost 4 bases; unmatched junction nucleotides: 7. CDR1 and CDR2 from the germline V gene are SGHDN and FVKESK. The chain has TRBV14 and TRBJ2-7; 7 positions match TRBD2. This receptor was identified in a human donor in a cohort sampled during active COVID-19. The sample was peripheral blood. The CDR3 protein is CASSQVWQGGYEQYF. CDR3 DNA sequence: TGTGCCAGCAGCCAAGTTTGGCAGGGAGGGTACGAGCAGTACTTC.